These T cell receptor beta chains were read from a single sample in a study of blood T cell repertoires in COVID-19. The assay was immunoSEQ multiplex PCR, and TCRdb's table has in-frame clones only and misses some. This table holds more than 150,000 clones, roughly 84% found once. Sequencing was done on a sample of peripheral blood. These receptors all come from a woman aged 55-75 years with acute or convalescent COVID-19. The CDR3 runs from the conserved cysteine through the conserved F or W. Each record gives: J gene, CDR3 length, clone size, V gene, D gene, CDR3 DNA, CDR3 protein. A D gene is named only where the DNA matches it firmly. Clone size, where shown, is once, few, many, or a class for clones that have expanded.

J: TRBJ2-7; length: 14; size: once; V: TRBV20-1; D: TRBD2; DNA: TGCAGTGCTAGTCGGACTAGCGGGGCGTACGAGCAGTACTTC; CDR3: CSASRTSGAYEQYF
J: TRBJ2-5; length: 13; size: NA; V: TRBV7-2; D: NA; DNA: TGTGCCAGCAGCATACAGGGATCCGAGACCCAGTACTTC; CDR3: CASSIQGSETQYF
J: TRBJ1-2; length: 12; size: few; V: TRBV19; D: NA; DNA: TGTGCCAGTAGTATAGTCGGGGTTGGCTACACCTTC; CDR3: CASSIVGVGYTF
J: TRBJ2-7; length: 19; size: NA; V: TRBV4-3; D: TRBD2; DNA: TGCGCCAGCAGCCAAGGAGCCCGGACTAGCGGGGCGCTATCCTACGAGCAGTACTTC; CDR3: CASSQGARTSGALSYEQYF
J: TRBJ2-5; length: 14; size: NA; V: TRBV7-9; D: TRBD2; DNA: TGTGCCAGCAGCCTAGGGACTAGGAAAGAGACCCAGTACTTC; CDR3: CASSLGTRKETQYF
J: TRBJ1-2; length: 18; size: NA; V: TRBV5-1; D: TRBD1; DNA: TGCGCCAGCAGCTTGGTAGGGACAGGGGGACCCCCTAACTATGGCTACACCTTC; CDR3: CASSLVGTGGPPNYGYTF
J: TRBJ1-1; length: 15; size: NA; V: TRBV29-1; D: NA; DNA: TGCAGCGTTGACCCGCAGGGCAAAATGAACACTGAAGCTTTCTTT; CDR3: CSVDPQGKMNTEAFF
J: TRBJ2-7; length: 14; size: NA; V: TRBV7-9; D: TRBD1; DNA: TGTGCCAGCAGCTCTGGACAGGACTCCTACGAGCAGTACTTC; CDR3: CASSSGQDSYEQYF
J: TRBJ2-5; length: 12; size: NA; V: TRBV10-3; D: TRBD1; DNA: TGTGCCATCAGAGGGACAGGCGAGACCCAGTACTTC; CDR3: CAIRGTGETQYF
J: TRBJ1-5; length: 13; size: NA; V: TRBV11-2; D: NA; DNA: TGTGCCAGCAGCTTAGGGGCGAATCAGCCCCAGCATTTT; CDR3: CASSLGANQPQHF
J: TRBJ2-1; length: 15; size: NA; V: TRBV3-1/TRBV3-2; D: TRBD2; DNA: TGTGCCAGCAGCCAAGCTAGCGGCGACTACAATGAGCAGTTCTTC; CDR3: CASSQASGDYNEQFF
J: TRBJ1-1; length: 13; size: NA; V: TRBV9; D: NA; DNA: TGTGCCAGCAGCGGGGGGGATTACACTGAAGCTTTCTTT; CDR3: CASSGGDYTEAFF
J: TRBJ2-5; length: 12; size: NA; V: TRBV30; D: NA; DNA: TGTGCCTGGAGTGTATCTCGGGAGACCCAGTACTTC; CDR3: CAWSVSRETQYF
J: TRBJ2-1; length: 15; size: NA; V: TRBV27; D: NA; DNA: TGTGCCAGCAGACATCGCGGGACAGCTTACAATGAGCAGTTCTTC; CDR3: CASRHRGTAYNEQFF
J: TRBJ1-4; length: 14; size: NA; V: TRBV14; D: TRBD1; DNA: TGTGCCAGCAGCCCATGGACAGGGGGTGAAAAACTGTTTTTT; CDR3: CASSPWTGGEKLFF
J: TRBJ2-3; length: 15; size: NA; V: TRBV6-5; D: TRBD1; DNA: TGTGCCAGCAGCAAAGGGACAGGCCAGCGGGATACGCAGTATTTT; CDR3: CASSKGTGQRDTQYF
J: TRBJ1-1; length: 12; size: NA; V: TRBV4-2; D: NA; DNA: TGTGCCAGCAGCCAGGAGGTGGGGGGGGCTTTCTTT; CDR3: CASSQEVGGAFF
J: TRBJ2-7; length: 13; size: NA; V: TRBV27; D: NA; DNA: TGTGCCAGCAGGTGGGCCCCAAACTACGAGCAGTACTTC; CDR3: CASRWAPNYEQYF
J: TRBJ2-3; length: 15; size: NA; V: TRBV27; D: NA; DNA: TGTGCCAGCAGTTTGCAGGCCTTCAGCACAGATACGCAGTATTTT; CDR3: CASSLQAFSTDTQYF
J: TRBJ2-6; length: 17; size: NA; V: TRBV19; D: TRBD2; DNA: TGTGCCAGCCAAGTCGGGGGGTCCCTCTCTGGGGCCAACGTCCTGACTTTC; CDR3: CASQVGGSLSGANVLTF
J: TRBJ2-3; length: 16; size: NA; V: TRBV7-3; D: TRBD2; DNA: TGTGCCAGCAGCGACTATGCCCAGCGGGGGACAGATACGCAGTATTTT; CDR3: CASSDYAQRGTDTQYF
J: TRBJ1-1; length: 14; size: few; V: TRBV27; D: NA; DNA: TGTGCCAGCAGTTCACGGACACAGAACACTGAAGCTTTCTTT; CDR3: CASSSRTQNTEAFF
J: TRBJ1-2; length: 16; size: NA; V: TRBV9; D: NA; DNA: TGTGCCAGCAGCGATTCGAGACAGGCCGGACTCTATGGCTACACCTTC; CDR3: CASSDSRQAGLYGYTF
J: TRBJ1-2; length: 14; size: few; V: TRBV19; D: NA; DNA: TGTGCCAGTTATGGTTTCGGGGTTAACTATGGCTACACCTTC; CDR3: CASYGFGVNYGYTF
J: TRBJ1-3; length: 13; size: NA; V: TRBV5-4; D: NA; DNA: TGTGCCAGCAGCCTGGCGGGTGGAAACACCATATATTTT; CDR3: CASSLAGGNTIYF
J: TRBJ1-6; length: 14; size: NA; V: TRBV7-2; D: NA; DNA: TGTGCCAGCAGCTTAGGTGGCAGTTATTCACCCCTCCACTTT; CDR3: CASSLGGSYSPLHF
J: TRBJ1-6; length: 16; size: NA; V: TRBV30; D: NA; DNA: TGTGCCTGGAGCCGAGGCAAAACCCAGGGGAATTCACCCCTCCACTTT; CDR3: CAWSRGKTQGNSPLHF
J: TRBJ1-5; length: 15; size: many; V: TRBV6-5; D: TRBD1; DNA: TGTGCCAGCAGGGGGACAGGGGACGGCAATCAGCCCCAGCATTTT; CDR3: CASRGTGDGNQPQHF
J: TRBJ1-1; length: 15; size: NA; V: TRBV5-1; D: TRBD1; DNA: TGCGCCAGCAGCTCCAGGACAGGGAGGGGAACTGAAGCTTTCTTT; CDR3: CASSSRTGRGTEAFF
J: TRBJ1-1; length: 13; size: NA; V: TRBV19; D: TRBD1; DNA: TGTGCCAGTAGCCTGGACAGGGACACTGAAGCTTTCTTT; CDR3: CASSLDRDTEAFF
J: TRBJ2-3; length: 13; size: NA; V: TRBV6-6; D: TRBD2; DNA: TGTGCCAGCCATCTAGCGGGAACAGATACGCAGTATTTT; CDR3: CASHLAGTDTQYF
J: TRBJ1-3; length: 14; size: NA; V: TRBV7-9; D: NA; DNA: TGTGCCACCAATTCGGGACACCCTGGAAACACCATATATTTT; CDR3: CATNSGHPGNTIYF
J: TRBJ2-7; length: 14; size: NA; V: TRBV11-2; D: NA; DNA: TGTGCCAGCAGCTTAGCTCCTAGCTCCTACGAGCAGTACTTC; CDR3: CASSLAPSSYEQYF
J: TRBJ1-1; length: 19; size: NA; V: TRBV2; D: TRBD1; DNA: TGTGCCAGCAGTGCCTCCCCCCTCGACAGGGCCCCCGGGCACACTGAAGCTTTCTTT; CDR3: CASSASPLDRAPGHTEAFF
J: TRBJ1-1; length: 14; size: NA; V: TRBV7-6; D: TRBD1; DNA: TGTGCCAGCAGCTTGGGACAGGTGAACACTGAAGCTTTCTTT; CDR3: CASSLGQVNTEAFF
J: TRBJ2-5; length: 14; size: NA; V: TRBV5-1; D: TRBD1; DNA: TGCGCCAGCAGCCCGCAGGGGGCCGGGGAGACCCAGTACTTC; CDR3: CASSPQGAGETQYF
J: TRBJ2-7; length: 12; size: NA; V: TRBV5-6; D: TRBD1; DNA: TGTGCCAGCAGCACAGGGGACTACGAGCAGTACTTC; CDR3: CASSTGDYEQYF
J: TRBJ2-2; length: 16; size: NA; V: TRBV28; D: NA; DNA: TGTGCCAGCAGTACGCGTACAGGGGGAGGGACCGGGGAGCTGTTTTTT; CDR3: CASSTRTGGGTGELFF
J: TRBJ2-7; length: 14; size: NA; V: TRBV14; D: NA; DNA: TGTGCCAGCAGCACCCTGAGCGGGTCCCACGAGCAGTACTTC; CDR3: CASSTLSGSHEQYF
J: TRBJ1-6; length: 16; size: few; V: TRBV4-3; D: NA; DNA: TGCGCCAGCAGCCAAGATCAGGGCTCCTATAATTCACCCCTCCACTTT; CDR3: CASSQDQGSYNSPLHF
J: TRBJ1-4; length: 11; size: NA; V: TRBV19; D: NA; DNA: TGTGCCAGTAGTCGGGAATCGCTTACCACTTTT; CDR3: CASSRESLTTF
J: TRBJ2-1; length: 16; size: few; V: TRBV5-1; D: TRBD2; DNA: TGCGCCAGCAGCGTAGTTCCACTAGCGGGGGTCAATGAGCAGTTCTTC; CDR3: CASSVVPLAGVNEQFF
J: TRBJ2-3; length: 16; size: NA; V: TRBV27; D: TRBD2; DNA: TGTGCCAGCAGTTTAGGCCTAGCGGGGGTTGGAGATACGCAGTATTTT; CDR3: CASSLGLAGVGDTQYF
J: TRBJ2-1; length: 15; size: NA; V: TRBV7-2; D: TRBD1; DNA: TGTGCCAGCAGCTTCGACAGGGGGCCAGGCAATGAGCAGTTCTTC; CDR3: CASSFDRGPGNEQFF
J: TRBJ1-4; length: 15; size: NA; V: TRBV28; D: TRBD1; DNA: TGTGCCAGCAGTTTAGGAAGTACAGGGGATGAAAAACTGTTTTTT; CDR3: CASSLGSTGDEKLFF
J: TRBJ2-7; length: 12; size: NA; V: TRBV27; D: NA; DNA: TGTGCCAGCAGTTCTCCCCCCTACGAGCAGTACTTC; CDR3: CASSSPPYEQYF
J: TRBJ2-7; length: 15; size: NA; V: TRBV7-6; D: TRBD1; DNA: TGTGCCAGCACCCCCGGGGACAGGGAGGTCTACGAGCAGTACTTC; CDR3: CASTPGDREVYEQYF
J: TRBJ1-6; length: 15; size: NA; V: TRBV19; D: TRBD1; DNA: TGTGCCAGTAGTATAGACCAGGGGGATAATTCACCCCTCCACTTT; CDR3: CASSIDQGDNSPLHF
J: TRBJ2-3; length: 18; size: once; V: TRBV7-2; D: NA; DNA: TGTGCCAGCAGCTTAGTGAGGACCCGAGGGTCGGGCACAGATACGCAGTATTTT; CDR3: CASSLVRTRGSGTDTQYF
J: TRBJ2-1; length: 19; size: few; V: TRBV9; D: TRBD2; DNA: TGTGCCAGCAGCGTAGCGCAGACTAGCGGGGGGAGCTCCTACAATGAGCAGTTCTTC; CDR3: CASSVAQTSGGSSYNEQFF
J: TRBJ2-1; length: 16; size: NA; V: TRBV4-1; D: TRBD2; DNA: TGCGCCAGCAGCCAAGAACCCGCGGGGGGTTACAATGAGCAGTTCTTC; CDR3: CASSQEPAGGYNEQFF
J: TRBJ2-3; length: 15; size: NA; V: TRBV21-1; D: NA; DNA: TGTGCCAGCAGCATCCGGGACTACACCACAGATACGCAGTATTTT; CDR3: CASSIRDYTTDTQYF
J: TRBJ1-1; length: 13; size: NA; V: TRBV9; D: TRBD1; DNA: TGTGCCAGCAGCGTGGACTGGACAGGTGAAGCTTTCTTT; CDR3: CASSVDWTGEAFF
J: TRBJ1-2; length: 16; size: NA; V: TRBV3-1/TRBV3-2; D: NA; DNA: TGTGCCAGCAGCCAAGATAAGGGCAGGGGTTCCTATGGCTACACCTTC; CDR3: CASSQDKGRGSYGYTF
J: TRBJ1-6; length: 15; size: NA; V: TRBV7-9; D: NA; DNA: TGTGCCAGCAGCTTCACCGGCTCCTATAATTCACCCCTCCACTTT; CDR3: CASSFTGSYNSPLHF
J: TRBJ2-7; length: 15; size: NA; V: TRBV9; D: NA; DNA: TGTGCCAGCAGCGCCACTGACGGTGGACAGCCCGAGCAGTACTTC; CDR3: CASSATDGGQPEQYF